Sequencing of this T cell receptor (beta chain) was carried out in a study of T-cell reconstitution after alpha-beta-depleted transplantation in children. Study outcomes and limitations: Roughly two months post-transplant, alpha-beta T cells reportedly originated from several hundred graft clones that had expanded. Some patients' high day-60 TCRbeta diversity was attributed to recipient cells surviving conditioning.

A TCRbeta library incorporating unique molecular identifiers was prepared. TCRdb passed the PCR reads through MiXCR, listing each CDR3 protein once. The sample has 800,000 to 1,000,000 distinct CDR3 sequences; less than 30% are singletons. The V gene lost 4 bases and the J gene lost 4 bases, with 17 bases spanning the gap. In germline, CDR1 is MNHEY, CDR2 SMNVEV (reference sequence). The CDR3 length is 15 residues. In the case of this clonotype: Antigen: not known.

The clonotype originates from a boy under two years old who had a stem cell transplant for SCID, so the T cells may come from the graft donor. The gene calls are TRBV27 and TRBJ2-7; D gene ambiguous. Here the sequenced sample was PBMCs, mostly from graft donor cells, taken 360 days after TCRalphabeta/CD19-depleted stem cell transplant. For the CDR3, the DNA is TGTGCCAGCAGTTATGGGCCCCTAGTCGAGTACGAGCAGTACTTC. Its protein is CASSYGPLVEYEQYF.